The present T cell receptor (beta chain) was sequenced within a study of technical replicates of blood from several donors. Profiling relied on immunoSEQ multiplex PCR, and the TCRdb table lists in-frame clones only, not all of them. The sample records roughly 100,000 clones, nearly 96% being singletons. Germline lookup yields CDR1 SGHAT and CDR2 FQNNGV. V lost 3 bases, J lost 5 bases, and 13 bases stayed unmatched. The CDR3 consists of 17 residues. The origin of this receptor is a human donor in good health. This chain joins TRBV11-2 and TRBJ2-5, with 9 bases matching TRBD2. The sample comprised T cells isolated from PBMCs. CDR3 protein: CASSLMASGEVAETQYF. CDR3 coding DNA: TGTGCCAGCAGCTTGATGGCTAGCGGGGAGGTAGCGGAGACCCAGTACTTC.